The clone carrying this T cell receptor beta chain was recorded a few times. Other nucleotide sequences in the sample specify the same CDR3. These data come from a study of blood T cell repertoires in COVID-19. As for the study in general: Some COVID-19 samples were acute and others convalescent; all came from the United States, Italy and Spain. T cells, B-cell-depleted T cells, or PBMCs provided the cDNA or gDNA that served as material.

In the original analysis: Quantification of nucleated cells was approximated via reference gene primer amplification. Data came from immunoSEQ multiplex PCR; TCRdb stores just in-frame clones and leaves some out. V and J calls and clone size come straight from that table; D and trimming were deduced from the DNA. The top ten clones hold around 0.91% of a sample with over 350,000 clones, approximately 88% of them seen once. V dropped 0 bases and J dropped 0 bases, with 4 bases sitting between them. The CDR3 consists of 14 residues. CDR1 is SGHRS, CDR2 YFSETQ, per germline. Sequencing used PBMCs or T cells enriched from blood (not recorded which). The J gene is TRBJ1-3, the V gene TRBV5-1; D remains ambiguous. This TCR was recovered from a woman aged 25 to 39 with acute COVID-19. The CDR3 reads CASSLGSSGNTIYF. The DNA of the CDR3 is TGCGCCAGCAGCTTGGGTAGCTCTGGAAACACCATATATTTT.